Below, one T cell receptor beta chain is given with its context. These data come from a study of cytomegalovirus exposure and HLA in healthy donors. The junction had 5 bases not matched to a gene; V was cut back by 5 bases and J by 0 bases. CDR1 and CDR2 (germline): SGHTA, FQGNSA. There are 15 residues in the CDR3. PCR employed 60 Vbeta and 13 Jbeta primers. The assay was immunoSEQ multiplex PCR, and TCRdb's table has in-frame clones only and misses some. The table lists some 140,000 clones, roughly 70% of them singletons. The chain joins TRBV7-2 to TRBJ2-5; 8 bases are a match to TRBD2. The sequence was collected from a man in his forties in good health and CMV-seronegative. The source material was PBMCs. The CDR3, as DNA: TGTGCCAGCAGCAGACTAGCGCAGAACCAAGAGACCCAGTACTTC. It translates to CASSRLAQNQETQYF.